This TCR beta chain emerged from a study of Graves' ophthalmopathy and Graves' hyperthyroidism (dated by TCRdb to 2016 to 2018). Looking at the study overall: Peripheral blood samples were taken at the time of initial diagnosis, before any treatment was given. TCR beta repertoire signatures were used to distinguish Graves' ophthalmopathy from Graves' hyperthyroidism and to predict progression to ophthalmopathy. In total, 120 to 150 blood samples were TCR-sequenced: 40 to 45 ophthalmopathy, some 80 hyperthyroidism and some 17 hyperthyroidism-to-ophthalmopathy patients. To explore V-J signatures that separate ophthalmopathy from hyperthyroidism, a discovery set of about 100 patients was enrolled, consisting of under 50 with ophthalmopathy and 57 with stable hyperthyroidism. An independent validation cohort comprised 18 hyperthyroidism patients and 15 to 17 patients who later progressed from hyperthyroidism to ophthalmopathy. In over five hyperthyroidism patients, T-cell repertoires of thyroid tissue and blood were compared. Once sampling was done, hyperthyroidism patients were given methimazole at a starting dose of 30 mg daily, while ophthalmopathy patients were given high-dose intravenous methylprednisolone. The 100 discovery patients were randomly split 7:3 into training and test sets. Here is what the overall study found, with its caveats: Sample size was not predetermined statistically, and investigators were not blinded to group allocation. In validation, the model predicted ophthalmopathy progression with about 70% sensitivity and around 72% specificity; 12 predicted patients were CT-confirmed with GO in a median of approximately six months. Most expanded thyroid clonotypes with a frequency above 0.001 also appeared in blood, which suggests that blood repertoires may reflect the immune response in the thyroid. Ophthalmopathy was separated from stable hyperthyroidism by the 13-signature model with 85% to 90% sensitivity and around 81% specificity in cross-validation and with 80%/75% in the test set.

For repertoire sequencing, the TCR beta CDR3 regions were amplified from RNA transcripts. The first round of RT-PCR was done with HTBI primers and the Qiagen OneStep RT-PCR kit, and was followed by a second round of multiplex PCR, then size selection and purification. The libraries underwent paired-end sequencing with 100 bp reads on an Illumina HiSeq2000. As for how the authors treated the data: SOAPnuke was used to process the reads, throwing out any read that had adapters, had uncalled bases, had a mean Phred below 15, or lacked an exact constant-primer or identifier match. COPE v1.2.5 was used to merge high-quality paired reads. Clonotypes were defined as unique nucleotide sequences and were aligned to IMGT TRB V, D and J references using MiTCR v1.1. Analysis was restricted to V-J combinations with a frequency above 0.0001, which covered about 99% of repertoires. For each V-J combination, a TCR clonal expansion and chaos score was defined as the ratio of F50 clonal expansion to chaos observed in the TCRdist matrix. Features were reduced by Welch's t-statistics and random forest to some 13 V-J combinations, which fed a naive Bayes classifier. The Morisita-Horn index was used to measure how similar the thyroid and blood repertoires were. Using fastp trimming at Q25 and MiXCR clonotype assembly, TCRdb reanalyzed the public sequencing data and kept in-frame beta chains. Every distinct CDR3 protein forms one entry, paired with its most common genes and DNA. TCRdb's processing, not the study's, gives the V and J calls here. The sample table holds hundreds of thousands of distinct CDR3 sequences, of which roughly 20% were seen once. Roughly 3% of the sample belongs to the ten largest clones.

The CDR1 and CDR2 encoded by the germline V gene (reference sequence) are MNHEY and SMNVEV. The CDR3 runs 16 residues from the cysteine to the phenylalanine. The retained sequence is limited to the CDR3, 48 bases, with the frame set at the first base. The V end gives up 6 bases and the J end 0 bases, leaving 10 bases in the junction not matched to a gene. Hyperthyroidism was defined as stable when no progression to ophthalmopathy occurred within 18 months of follow-up. Patients with hyperthyroidism were aged 18 to 65 years, had been newly diagnosed, and had a disease duration of less than 2 months. Patients with other autoimmune diseases, uncontrolled infections, pregnancy or lactation were excluded from the study. Diagnosis was based on clinical symptoms, serum thyroxine, TRAb, thyroid ultrasound and orbital computed tomography. PBMCs were isolated from 10 ml of fresh peripheral blood by Ficoll-Paque density gradient centrifugation. Trizol reagent was used to extract the total RNA, and its quality was then checked on an Agilent 2100 Bioanalyzer.

The sample holds many counts of this clonotype. Which antigen it targets is not known. Base qualities are not at hand, and no much larger clone is one base apart. The sequence links TRBV27 to TRBJ1-2; the central 7 bases match TRBD1. The sequencing sample was made of peripheral blood. This receptor was taken from a woman younger than 35 with stable Graves' hyperthyroidism. Donor details come from another sample of the same person, matched by shared clones. The CDR3 region: CASRPSGQVTNYGYTF. The nucleotides read TGTGCCAGCAGACCATCCGGACAGGTCACTAACTATGGCTACACCTTC.